The 13 T cell receptor beta chains given below trace back to one sample, sequenced in a study of blood T cell repertoires in COVID-19. The protocol was immunoSEQ multiplex PCR, while the TCRdb copy is restricted to in-frame clones and leaves out a portion. This sample has 350,000 or so clones, with approximately 89% found just once. Sequencing was done on a sample of peripheral blood. Receptor source: a woman aged 25 to 39 with COVID-19, enrolled during active disease.

This clone has only a few counts. This chain uses TRBV2 with TRBJ1-6, with D unclear. The germline V and J ends were trimmed by 7 bases and 0 bases, with 10 bases remaining between them. Germline CDR1 reads SNHLY; CDR2 reads FYNNEI. This CDR3 region has 15 residues. CDR3 amino acids: CASNRESSYNSPLHF. For the CDR3, the DNA is TGTGCCAGCAATAGAGAGAGCTCCTATAATTCACCCCTCCACTTT.

The chain employs TRBV3-1 (or the pseudogene TRBV3-2) and TRBJ1-5; tentative D call: TRBD1 (6 bases). Trimming took 0 bases from V and 0 from J, leaving 15 bases between them. The germline V gene has CDR1 LGHDT and CDR2 YNNKEL (reference sequence). This CDR3 comprises 18 residues. The CDR3 region has the DNA TGTGCCAGCAGCCAAGAGATGCCGGGACACTATAGCAATCAGCCCCAGCATTTT. It is translated as CASSQEMPGHYSNQPQHF.

The chain uses TRBV6-2 or TRBV6-3 and TRBJ2-7, with D perhaps matching TRBD2 (6 bases). This CDR3 region has 16 residues. CDR1 is MNHEY, CDR2 SVGEGT, per germline. V was shortened by 5 bases and J by 7 bases, with 24 bases between the two germline ends. CDR3 residues: CASSPGRSAGFSEQYF. The CDR3 nucleotides read TGTGCCAGCAGTCCAGGGAGGTCCGCGGGGTTTTCGGAGCAGTACTTC.

The chain recombines TRBV6-5 with TRBJ2-7; 9 nucleotides line up with TRBD1. CDR1 is MNHEY, CDR2 SVGAGI, per germline. The CDR3 is made up of 14 amino acids. V was clipped by 7 bases and J by 2 bases; unmatched bases: 6. CDR3 DNA: TGTGCCAGCATGAGGGGACAGGGCCCCTACGAGCAGTACTTC. Protein: CASMRGQGPYEQYF.

The V call is TRBV4-2, the J call TRBJ2-2, with 8 bases fitting TRBD1. The CDR3 has 15 amino acids. Looked up from germline, CDR1 is LGHNA and CDR2 is YNFKEQ. V dropped 0 bases and J dropped 3; count of bases not matched to a gene: 0. The CDR3 sequence: CASSQEDRDTGELFF. CDR3 coding DNA: TGTGCCAGCAGCCAAGAGGACAGGGACACCGGGGAGCTGTTTTTT.

J is TRBJ1-5 and V is TRBV11-2; D remains unclear. V was cut by 9 bases and J by 4 bases, with 10 bases left in between. This CDR3 contains 12 residues. CDR1 SGHAT and CDR2 FQNNGV come from the germline V gene. DNA for the CDR3: TGTGCCAGAAAGCCTTCTAATCAGCCCCAGCATTTT. The encoded protein is CARKPSNQPQHF.

The rearrangement joins TRBV18 to TRBJ1-5, with D unresolved. Germline CDR1 and CDR2: KGHSH and LQKENI. The CDR3 loop spans 16 amino acids. Trimming cost V 0 bases and J 2 bases, with 11 bases left between them. The CDR3 nucleotides are TGTGCCAGCTCACCACCGAACGGGGTTGGCAATCAGCCCCAGCATTTT. Its protein is CASSPPNGVGNQPQHF.

V usage is TRBV5-4 and J usage is TRBJ2-5, with 7 bases fitting TRBD1. CDR1 is SGHNT, CDR2 YYREEE, per germline (reference sequence). Trimming removed 4 bases from V and 5 bases from J; junction bases left unmatched: 11. This CDR3 has 15 amino acids. This CDR3 reads CASSQRTGPSETQYF. CDR3 coding DNA: TGTGCCAGCAGCCAAAGGACAGGACCCTCTGAGACCCAGTACTTC.

This clone was recorded only once. The chain employs TRBV24-1 and TRBJ2-7; 9 bases line up with TRBD1. Germline trimming cut 5 bases from V and 3 bases from J; bases unmatched to any gene: 10. Germline CDR1 reads KGHDR; CDR2 reads SFDVKD. The CDR3 is 16 amino acids. The CDR3 nucleotides read TGTGCCACCAGTGGCGTACCGGGACAGGGAGTCTACGAGCAGTACTTC. Protein product: CATSGVPGQGVYEQYF.

The chain employs TRBV7-8 and TRBJ2-2; a possible D gene is TRBD2 (6 bases). CDR3 size: 15 residues. Trimming left V 5 bases short and J 7 bases short, with 17 bases between. In germline, CDR1 is SGHVS, CDR2 FQNEAQ. CDR3 loop: CASSLRDSYIGELFF. DNA of the CDR3: TGTGCCAGCAGCCTCCGGGACTCCTACATCGGGGAGCTGTTTTTT.

The chain recombines TRBV15 with TRBJ1-2, with D possibly TRBD1 on 6 matching bases. The CDR3 length is 14 residues. Germline V gives CDR1 LNHNV, CDR2 YYDKDF (reference sequence). V was pared by 0 bases and J by 8 bases, with 13 bases between. Written as DNA, the CDR3 is TGTGCCACCAGCAGAGATTGGGGGGGCGTGGGCTACACCTTC. It is translated as CATSRDWGGVGYTF.

Here the CDR3 reads CASGLGRQQHF. The CDR3 region has the DNA TGTGCTAGTGGTTTGGGGAGACAGCAGCATTTT. This chain links TRBV12-5 with TRBJ1-5, with D perhaps TRBD1 (5 bases). The V gene's germline CDR1 is LGHNT and CDR2 FRNRAP. V dropped 1 base and J dropped 13 bases, with 8 bases sitting between them. This CDR3 is 11 amino acids long.

This chain uses TRBV5-1 with TRBJ2-3; 7 nucleotides align to TRBD1. Looked up from germline, CDR1 is SGHRS and CDR2 is YFSETQ. This CDR3 comprises 13 residues. The V segment lost 7 bases and the J segment 6 bases; nucleotides outside the gene matches: 8. The CDR3 nucleotides read TGCGCCAGCTACGACAGGGCCCCCGATACGCAGTATTTT. Amino acid sequence: CASYDRAPDTQYF.